One sample yielded the 30 T cell receptor beta chains listed below, sequenced in a study of T cell changes during pregnancy in multiple sclerosis. Clones were sequenced by immunoSEQ multiplex PCR, and TCRdb holds only the in-frame ones, with some missing. The table lists 45,000 to 65,000 clones, 92% of them singletons. The source material was CD4+ T cells from peripheral blood mononuclear cells, sampled in the third trimester of pregnancy. These receptors all come from a female donor with multiple sclerosis, enrolled in a pregnancy study.

V is TRBV19 and J is TRBJ1-1; 12 positions match TRBD1. Germline loops: CDR1 LNHDA, CDR2 SQIVND (reference sequence). This CDR3 contains 16 residues. The trim removed 1 base at V and 4 bases at J, leaving 4 bases unmatched. CDR3 loop: CASSIGGQGAITEAFF. The CDR3 bases are TGTGCCAGTAGTATAGGGGGACAGGGGGCGATCACTGAAGCTTTCTTT.

This chain joins TRBV15 and TRBJ1-6; D not resolved. The V gene's germline CDR1 is LNHNV and CDR2 YYDKDF (reference sequence). The CDR3 has 15 amino acids. Trimming removed 0 bases at V and 6 bases at J, with 9 bases between. This chain's CDR3 is CATSRETRINSPLHF. The CDR3, as DNA: TGTGCCACCAGCAGAGAGACAAGGATTAATTCACCCCTCCACTTT.

The V call is TRBV4-1, the J call TRBJ2-7; D call uncertain. The CDR3 consists of 16 residues. Per the germline V gene, CDR1 is MGHRA and CDR2 is YSYEKL. V was pared by 1 base and J by 4 bases, with 17 bases between. CDR3 protein: CASSQAYGQIFYEQYF. The CDR3 DNA is TGCGCCAGCAGCCAAGCCTATGGGCAGATTTTTTACGAGCAGTACTTC.

V gene TRBV5-6 combines with J gene TRBJ1-4; D not resolved. Germline V lookup: CDR1 SGHDT, CDR2 YYEEEE. This CDR3 has 13 amino acids. Trimming stripped 2 bases from V and 5 bases from J, with 7 bases between. CDR3 in DNA: TGTGCCAGCAGCTTCCCAGGAAATGAAAAACTGTTTTTT. It specifies CASSFPGNEKLFF.

The chain recombines TRBV2 with TRBJ1-6, with D possibly being TRBD1 (6 bases). The germline gives CDR1 SNHLY, CDR2 FYNNEI. There are 15 residues in the CDR3. V was shortened by 6 bases and J by 0 bases, with 9 bases between the two germline ends. CDR3 sequence (DNA): TGTGCCAGCAGAGACAGGAGCTCCTATAATTCACCCCTCCACTTT. Translation gives CASRDRSSYNSPLHF.

The chain uses TRBV30 and TRBJ1-2; maybe TRBD1 (5 bases). From germline, CDR1 is GTSNPN and CDR2 SVGIG (reference sequence). Trimming left V 0 bases short and J 11 bases short, with 19 bases between. The CDR3 totals 14 residues. In DNA, the CDR3 is TGTGCCTGGAGTGTAGAGATGGGGCTTATAGGGTACACCTTC. This sequence encodes CAWSVEMGLIGYTF.

The chain carries TRBV18 and TRBJ1-1, with D possibly being TRBD1 (6 bases). With 3 bases removed from V and 4 bases from J, the gap between germline ends came to 12 bases. Looked up from germline, CDR1 is KGHSH and CDR2 is LQKENI. This CDR3 has 14 amino acids. The CDR3 DNA sequence: TGTGCCAGCTCACCGGGGGAGGGGGGCACTGAAGCTTTCTTT. Translating it yields CASSPGEGGTEAFF.

The rearrangement uses TRBV19 and TRBJ1-4, with D possibly being TRBD1 (6 bases). Germline values: CDR1 LNHDA, CDR2 SQIVND (reference sequence). Trimming stripped 9 bases from V and 2 bases from J, with 10 bases between. The CDR3 is 13 amino acids. CDR3 in amino acids: CASSQGTNEKLFF. The CDR3 DNA reads as TGTGCCAGCAGTCAGGGGACTAATGAAAAACTGTTTTTT.

The V call is TRBV6-6, the J call TRBJ2-7; TRBD2 might be the D (6 bases). Deletions cut 6 bases from V and 2 bases from J, with 14 bases between. The germline CDR1 and CDR2 sequences are MNHNY and SVGAGI (reference sequence). The CDR3 is 14 residues long. CDR3 sequence: CASRPGTPPYEQYF. CDR3 DNA: TGTGCCAGCAGGCCCGGGACTCCCCCCTACGAGCAGTACTTC.

CDR3 nucleotide sequence: TGCAGCGTGGGGGCAACTAGCGGGGGGGCCCCTGAGCAGTTCTTC. It encodes CSVGATSGGAPEQFF. The chain recombines TRBV29-1 with TRBJ2-1, with 13 bases lining up with TRBD2. J lost 9 bases, V lost 6 bases, and 11 bases had no gene match. CDR1 and CDR2 (germline): SQVTM, ANQGSEA. This CDR3 has 15 residues.

CDR3 residues: CASSPHSGPTEAFF. The CDR3 DNA sequence: TGCGCCAGCAGCCCACACTCAGGGCCCACTGAAGCTTTCTTT. The gene calls are TRBV5-1 and TRBJ1-1, with D maybe TRBD1 (5 bases). This CDR3 comprises 14 residues. Between the trimmed V and J ends, which lost 4 bases and 4 bases, there was a span of 14 bases. CDR1 SGHRS and CDR2 YFSETQ come from the germline V gene.

The chain has TRBV6-5 and TRBJ1-1, with TRBD1 as a possible D gene (6 bases). The CDR3 extends over 13 amino acids. V lost 5 bases and J lost 11, with 18 bases in between. Germline V gene lookup returns CDR1 MNHEY and CDR2 SVGAGI. The CDR3, as DNA: TGTGCCAGCAGTCCCACATTACAGGGCAAGGCTTTCTTT. Its protein is CASSPTLQGKAFF.

This chain connects TRBV15 to TRBJ2-7, with 7 bases matching TRBD2. This CDR3 has 14 residues. Germline V gene data show CDR1 as LNHNV and CDR2 as YYDKDF (reference sequence). Trimming took 4 bases from V and 0 from J; bases not matched to a gene: 3. The CDR3 bases are TGTGCCACCAGCAAAAGGACTAGCTCCTACGAGCAGTACTTC. Its translation: CATSKRTSSYEQYF.

V gene TRBV14 combines with J gene TRBJ1-6, with a weak D call TRBD1 (5 bases). Germline CDR1 reads SGHDN; CDR2 reads FVKESK. CDR3 size: 13 residues. V was pared by 1 base and J by 9 bases, with 7 bases between. CDR3 DNA sequence: TGTGCCAGCAGCCAAGGCGGGGCTTCACCCCTCCACTTT. Translation gives CASSQGGASPLHF.

This clone has a single count. The chain employs TRBV30 and TRBJ1-4, with D perhaps matching TRBD1 (5 bases). Trimming shortened V by 2 bases and J by 7 bases, and 14 bases separated the two germline ends. In germline, CDR1 is GTSNPN, CDR2 SVGIG (reference sequence). This CDR3 is built from 14 residues. The CDR3 region has the DNA TGTGCCTGGAGTCGGGGGGGGGAAAGTGAAAAACTGTTTTTT. As protein: CAWSRGGESEKLFF.

The V and J genes are TRBV19 and TRBJ2-7; D may be TRBD2 (6 bases). This CDR3 is 16 amino acids long. The V end lost 6 bases, the J end lost 4 bases, and 22 bases lay between the germline ends. CDR1 is LNHDA, CDR2 SQIVND, per germline (reference sequence). The CDR3 bases are TGTGCCAGTAGCAATGCGTATTGGACGGGGGATTACGAGCAGTACTTC. Its protein product is CASSNAYWTGDYEQYF.

The gene calls are TRBV9 and TRBJ1-6; no definite D call. CDR3 size: 15 residues. CDR1 is SGDLS, CDR2 YYNGEE, per germline. V was clipped by 4 bases and J by 12 bases, with 20 bases between them. The CDR3 reads CASSPTTHQNKPLHF. The CDR3 nucleotides read TGTGCCAGCAGCCCGACTACCCACCAGAATAAACCCCTCCACTTT. The complete variable domain, with remaining parts taken from reference TRBV9 and TRBJ1-6, reads DSGVTQTPKHLITATGQRVTLRCSPRSGDLSVYWYQQSLDQGLQFLIQYYNGEERAKGNILERFSAQQFPDLHSELNLSSLELGDSALYFCASSPTTHQNKPLHFGNGTRLTVT.

V and J are TRBV7-3 and TRBJ2-6, with D possibly matching TRBD1 (6 bases). This CDR3 is built from 15 residues. Trimming removed 5 bases at V and 0 bases at J, with 8 bases between. Germline-derived CDR1 and CDR2 are SGHTA and FQGTGA. In nucleotides, the CDR3 is TGTGCCAGCAGCCTAGGGGGCTCTGGGGCCAACGTCCTGACTTTC. Encoded protein: CASSLGGSGANVLTF.

The chain uses TRBV9 and TRBJ2-3, with D possibly matching TRBD1 (6 bases). V was cut by 5 bases and J by 4 bases, with 11 bases left in between. CDR1 and CDR2 from the germline V gene are SGDLS and YYNGEE. The CDR3 covers 13 residues. CDR3 sequence reads: CASSDWGPDTQYF. CDR3 nucleotides: TGTGCCAGCAGTGACTGGGGGCCAGATACGCAGTATTTT. Full variable domain (missing parts from reference TRBV9 and TRBJ2-3): DSGVTQTPKHLITATGQRVTLRCSPRSGDLSVYWYQQSLDQGLQFLIQYYNGEERAKGNILERFSAQQFPDLHSELNLSSLELGDSALYFCASSDWGPDTQYFGPGTRLTVL.

The rearrangement joins TRBV5-1 to TRBJ1-1; TRBD1 matches 11 bases. CDR3 length equals 13 residues. Trimming took 5 bases from V and 11 from J; bases not matched to a gene: 8. CDR1 is SGHRS and CDR2 is YFSETQ in the germline V gene. The DNA for the CDR3 is TGCGCCAGCAGTTCCGGGACAGGGGGTTCGGCTTTCTTT. It translates to CASSSGTGGSAFF.

The chain combines TRBV19 with TRBJ2-6; 7 bases are shared with TRBD1. V was pared by 8 bases and J by 0 bases, with 7 bases of the junction left unmatched. The V gene's germline CDR1 is LNHDA and CDR2 SQIVND (reference sequence). This CDR3 spans 16 amino acids. CDR3 bases: TGTGCCAGTGGACAGGAACTCGTCTCTGGGGCCAACGTCCTGACTTTC. Amino acids: CASGQELVSGANVLTF. Filled out from reference TRBV19 and TRBJ2-6, the complete variable domain reads DGGITQSPKYLFRKEGQNVTLSCEQNLNHDAMYWYRQDPGQGLRLIYYSQIVNDFQKGDIAEGYSVSREKKESFPLTVTSAQKNPTAFYLCASGQELVSGANVLTFGAGSRLTVL.

J is TRBJ1-1 and V is TRBV4-2, with TRBD1 as a possible D gene (6 bases). The CDR3 is 14 amino acids. Germline V gene data show CDR1 as LGHNA and CDR2 as YNFKEQ. The germline V and J ends were trimmed by 4 bases and 7 bases, with 16 bases remaining between them. CDR3 protein: CASSLGTREIEAFF. Written as DNA, the CDR3 is TGTGCCAGCAGCCTTGGGACACGTGAGATTGAAGCTTTCTTT.

V gene TRBV9 combines with J gene TRBJ2-5; D might be TRBD2 (6 bases). Between the trimmed V and J ends, which lost 4 bases and 3 bases, there was a span of 13 bases. CDR1 and CDR2 from the germline V gene are SGDLS and YYNGEE. CDR3 length: 14 residues. The CDR3 spells CASSPAGSKETQYF. As DNA, the CDR3 is TGTGCCAGCAGCCCCGCCGGGAGTAAAGAGACCCAGTACTTC.

This clone has just a few counts. The chain joins TRBV6-5 to TRBJ1-2; a weak D match, TRBD1 (6 bases). CDR3 length equals 12 residues. The V and J ends lost 6 bases and 14 bases respectively, with 19 bases between them. The germline V gene has CDR1 MNHEY and CDR2 SVGAGI. CDR3 DNA sequence: TGTGCCAGCAGCCGGTCCCAGGGGAGAGGTACCTTC. Amino acids: CASSRSQGRGTF.

The chain carries TRBV13 and TRBJ2-4, with a tentative D call TRBD2 (5 bases). The V gene's germline CDR1 is PRHDT and CDR2 FYEKMQ (reference sequence). Trimming pared 6 bases from V and 5 bases from J, leaving 14 bases between. This CDR3 is built from 14 residues. In DNA, the CDR3 is TGTGCCAGCAGGAATCGGGCCGGGGAAAACATTCAGTACTTC. Amino acid sequence: CASRNRAGENIQYF.

V is TRBV9 and J is TRBJ2-1; a possible D gene is TRBD1 (6 bases). V was shortened by 1 base and J by 9 bases, with 11 bases between the two germline ends. The CDR3 has 13 amino acids. In germline, CDR1 is SGDLS, CDR2 YYNGEE. CDR3 bases: TGTGCCAGCAGCGTACGACAGGCTGGTGAGCAGTTCTTC. Protein: CASSVRQAGEQFF.

V usage is TRBV7-9 and J usage is TRBJ2-5, with 8 bases matching TRBD1. The CDR3 length is 18 residues. Per the germline V gene, CDR1 is SEHNR and CDR2 is FQNEAQ (reference sequence). Trimming at V came to 5 bases and at J to 0 bases, leaving 14 bases not matched to a gene. In DNA, the CDR3 is TGTGCCAGCAGCCAGACAGGGGTGGCGAGGCAACACCAAGAGACCCAGTACTTC. Protein sequence: CASSQTGVARQHQETQYF.

This chain uses TRBV5-1 with TRBJ1-2, with a tentative D call TRBD1 (5 bases). With 0 bases removed from V and 5 bases from J, the gap between germline ends came to 17 bases. There are 16 residues in the CDR3. Germline loops: CDR1 SGHRS, CDR2 YFSETQ. The CDR3: CASSLDTGTVLYGYTF. In DNA form, the CDR3 reads TGCGCCAGCAGCTTGGATACCGGGACTGTGCTGTATGGCTACACCTTC.

The J gene is TRBJ1-2, the V gene TRBV6-1; TRBD1 agrees at 7 bases. The germline V gene has CDR1 MNHNS and CDR2 SASEGT. The CDR3 covers 15 residues. J was trimmed by 4 bases and V by 5 bases; bases with no gene match: 10. This CDR3 is CASSRGQDGVYGYTF. The CDR3 nucleotides read TGTGCCAGCAGTAGAGGACAGGATGGAGTCTATGGCTACACCTTC.

V is TRBV7-2 and J is TRBJ2-4, with TRBD1 as a possible D gene (5 bases). The germline V gene encodes CDR1 SGHTA and CDR2 FQGNSA. This CDR3 comprises 15 residues. Trimming cost V 5 bases and J 0 bases, with 11 bases left between them. CDR3 bases: TGTGCCAGCAGCCCAGGGATTCTAGCCAAAAACATTCAGTACTTC. Residues: CASSPGILAKNIQYF.